This is a list of T cell receptor beta chains from one sample in a study of T cell responses to AZD1222 COVID-19 vaccine. Generated by immunoSEQ multiplex PCR, the TCRdb table keeps only in-frame clones and is missing some. The sample contains under 200,000 clones, almost 95% of which appear only once. Sample: peripheral blood, taken on day 0 of AZD1222 vaccination. These receptors were taken from an adult in good health. The CDR3 runs from the conserved cysteine through the conserved F or W. D genes are given only for firm matches. A row's size may be missing; if present it is once, few, many or a size class.

>NA|TRBJ1-2|NA|TRBV2
TGTGCCAGCAGTGACGGCCGAGGTGGCTACACCTTC
CASSDGRGGYTF
>NA|TRBJ1-5|NA|TRBV18
TGTGCCAGCTCACCCAAAGAGGGGCAGCCCCAGCATTTT
CASSPKEGQPQHF
>NA|TRBJ1-2|NA|TRBV29-1
TGCAGCGTTGAAACCTCATATGGCTACACCTTC
CSVETSYGYTF
>NA|TRBJ2-3|TRBD2|TRBV9
TGTGCCAGCAGCGTAGGACTAGCTTGGGGCACAGATACGCAGTATTTT
CASSVGLAWGTDTQYF
>NA|TRBJ2-7|NA|TRBV5-4
TGTGCCAGCAGCCGGAATTCCTACGAGCAGTACTTC
CASSRNSYEQYF
>NA|TRBJ2-1|NA|TRBV10-2
TGCGCCAGCAGTGTGAACCACCCGTACAATGAGCAGTTCTTC
CASSVNHPYNEQFF
>NA|TRBJ2-3|TRBD2|TRBV5-4
TGTGCCGGTACTAGCGGGAGGACAGATACGCAGTATTTT
CAGTSGRTDTQYF
>NA|TRBJ1-1|NA|TRBV27
TGTGCCAGCAGTTGGGGGGCGAACACTGAAGCTTTCTTT
CASSWGANTEAFF
>NA|TRBJ1-6|NA|TRBV7-8
TGTGCCAGCAGCTTAGACAGGAATGTGGTCCGTTATAATTCACCCCTCCACTTT
CASSLDRNVVRYNSPLHF
>NA|TRBJ1-4|NA|TRBV27
TGTGCCAGCAGTACGCGCTTGTATCAAGAAAAACTGTTTTTT
CASSTRLYQEKLFF
>NA|TRBJ2-5|TRBD2|TRBV7-3
TGTGCCAGCAGCTTATTCCCCGGGACTAGCGGAAAAGAGACCCAGTACTTC
CASSLFPGTSGKETQYF
>NA|TRBJ2-1|NA|TRBV5-4
TGTGCCAGCAGAGCTCAGAGGGATGAGCAGTTCTTC
CASRAQRDEQFF
>NA|TRBJ2-5|TRBD2|TRBV24-1
TGTGCCACCAGTGATTCCCGTTCCTCTAGCGGCCAAGAGACCCAGTACTTC
CATSDSRSSSGQETQYF
>NA|TRBJ2-7|NA|TRBV7-9
TGTGCCAGCAGCTTAGCGGGGCGGGAGCAGTACTTC
CASSLAGREQYF
>NA|TRBJ2-1|TRBD2|TRBV7-8
TGTGCCAGCAGCCTACGATGGACTAGCGGGGGCATCAATGAGCAGTTCTTC
CASSLRWTSGGINEQFF
>NA|TRBJ1-1|NA|TRBV5-4
TGTGCCAGCAGCGAACAACCTATGATCAACACTGAAGCTTTCTTT
CASSEQPMINTEAFF
>NA|TRBJ2-3|NA|TRBV9
TGTGCCAGCAGCGTAGAATTCGGGGGTGGCACAGATACGCAGTATTTT
CASSVEFGGGTDTQYF
>NA|TRBJ1-4|NA|TRBV7-9
TGTGCCAGCAGCCCCCCTTCCGAGGAATTCAGACTGTTTTTT
CASSPPSEEFRLFF
>NA|TRBJ2-7|NA|TRBV28
TGTGCCAGCAGTCCAGAGTTGTACGAGCAGTACTTC
CASSPELYEQYF
>NA|TRBJ2-7|TRBD1|TRBV28
TGTGCCAGCAGTTGGGACAGAGCCTACGAGCAGTACTTC
CASSWDRAYEQYF
>once|TRBJ2-1|TRBD1|TRBV12-5
TGTGCTAGTGGTTTGGGGCCCGGGACAGGGCAGTTCTTC
CASGLGPGTGQFF
>NA|TRBJ1-5|NA|TRBV5-3
TGTGCCAGAAGATCTAGACAGTGCAATCAGCCCCAGCATTTT
CARRSRQCNQPQHF
>few|TRBJ1-5|NA|TRBV7-2
TGTGCCAGCAGCTTAGATACGGGGCACAATCAGCCCCAGCATTTT
CASSLDTGHNQPQHF
>NA|TRBJ2-3|TRBD2|TRBV5-4
TGTGCCAGCAGCTTGGGAACTAGCGGGTCCAGAGATACGCAGTATTTT
CASSLGTSGSRDTQYF
>NA|TRBJ2-4|NA|TRBV5-4
TGTGCCAGCAGCTTGGGTCAGGCCAAAAACATTCAGTACTTC
CASSLGQAKNIQYF
>NA|TRBJ2-7|NA|TRBV5-4
TGTGCCAGCAGCTTGGAGGGCCCGAGGGCCCCCTACGAGCAGTACTTC
CASSLEGPRAPYEQYF
>NA|TRBJ2-7|NA|TRBV7-6
TGTGCCAGCTCCACCGGGTACGAGCAGTACTTC
CASSTGYEQYF
>NA|TRBJ2-5|NA|TRBV28
TGTGCCAGCAGTTTAGGACCTTGGGGGCGGGAGACCCAGTACTTC
CASSLGPWGRETQYF
>NA|TRBJ1-1|NA|TRBV5-4
TGTGCCAGCAGCTTGGTGGGTTCTGAAGCTTTCTTT
CASSLVGSEAFF
>NA|TRBJ2-2|NA|TRBV7-9
TGTGCCAGCAGCTTGGTGGGGGCGAACACCGGGGAGCTGTTTTTT
CASSLVGANTGELFF
>NA|TRBJ2-5|NA|TRBV4-1
TGCGCCAGCAGCCGCTTAAGGACGGAGACCCAGTACTTC
CASSRLRTETQYF
>NA|TRBJ1-5|NA|TRBV6-5
TGTGCCAGCAGTTATGATTGGGGTCCCAATCAGCCCCAGCATTTT
CASSYDWGPNQPQHF
>NA|TRBJ2-7|TRBD2|TRBV15
TGTGCCACCAGCTCCGGGACTAGACATATCTACGAGCAGTACTTC
CATSSGTRHIYEQYF
>NA|TRBJ2-1|TRBD2|TRBV6-5
TGTGCCAGCAGGTTAGCGGGAGAGGGTTGGAATGAGCAGTTCTTC
CASRLAGEGWNEQFF